Below, 7 T cell receptor beta chains from the same sample are listed, as sequenced in a study of T cell responses to AZD1222 COVID-19 vaccine. Libraries were prepared by immunoSEQ multiplex PCR; TCRdb keeps only in-frame clonotypes and omits some of them. Among about 120,000 clones listed, over 80% were seen once. The source material was peripheral blood, sampled on day 0 of AZD1222 vaccination. The origin of the receptors is an adult in good health.

This sequence joins TRBV12-3 or TRBV12-4 and TRBJ1-2; 7 nucleotides match TRBD1. Germline trimming cut 6 bases from V and 3 bases from J; bases unmatched to any gene: 4. This CDR3 contains 13 residues. CDR3 protein: CASRTGTDYGYTF. The CDR3 nucleotides read TGTGCCAGCAGGACAGGGACGGACTATGGCTACACCTTC.

In regard to this clone: Distinct nucleotide sequences in the sample also encode this CDR3. The chain is built from TRBV6-1 and TRBJ2-3, with a weak D call TRBD1 (5 bases). The V gene's germline CDR1 is MNHNS and CDR2 SASEGT. The length of the CDR3 is 14 residues. Trimming left V 3 bases short and J 0 bases short, with 7 bases between. CDR3 loop: CASSEGLSTDTQYF. The DNA for the CDR3 is TGTGCCAGCAGTGAGGGGCTGAGCACAGATACGCAGTATTTT.

The chain uses TRBV5-6 and TRBJ2-1, with D possibly being TRBD2 (6 bases). Germline CDR1 SGHDT, CDR2 YYEEEE. This CDR3 has 14 residues. Trimming left V 0 bases short and J 2 bases short, with 6 bases between. The CDR3 loop is CASSLGLAYNEQFF. The CDR3 region has the DNA TGTGCCAGCAGCTTGGGACTAGCCTACAATGAGCAGTTCTTC.

The rearrangement links TRBV7-2 to TRBJ1-1; TRBD1 aligns across 8 bases. The V gene's germline CDR1 is SGHTA and CDR2 FQGNSA. The CDR3 loop spans 14 amino acids. J lost 8 bases, V lost 4 bases, and 9 bases had no gene match. The CDR3 reads CASSSTGASREAFF. The CDR3 nucleotides read TGTGCCAGCAGCTCGACAGGGGCATCGAGGGAAGCTTTCTTT.

This chain connects TRBV19 to TRBJ2-3; D unclear. The CDR3 runs 14 residues. Trimming took off 0 bases at V and 1 base at J, with 5 bases between the two ends. The germline V gene encodes CDR1 LNHDA and CDR2 SQIVND (reference sequence). CDR3 protein: CASSIDPGTDTQYF. The CDR3 DNA reads as TGTGCCAGTAGTATAGACCCAGGCACAGATACGCAGTATTTT.

The gene calls are TRBV11-2 and TRBJ1-2; weak D call: TRBD1 (6 bases). The V gene lost 3 bases and the J gene lost 13 bases, with 18 bases spanning the gap. The CDR3 totals 13 residues. Germline CDR1 reads SGHAT; CDR2 reads FQNNGV. CDR3 residues: CASSFRQDPGGTF. The DNA for the CDR3 is TGTGCCAGCAGCTTCCGACAGGACCCCGGGGGCACCTTC. The full variable domain, completed using reference TRBV11-2 and TRBJ1-2, is EAGVAQSPRYKIIEKRQSVAFWCNPISGHATLYWYQQILGQGPKLLIQFQNNGVVDDSQLPKDRFSAERLKGVDSTLKIQPAKLEDSAVYLCASSFRQDPGGTFGSGTRLTVV.

About this clone: The junction and the germline gene differ at one end; a read error may be behind it. This chain uses TRBV5-1 with TRBJ2-2; no definite D call. CDR1 SGHRS and CDR2 YFSETQ come from the germline V gene. The CDR3 has 13 amino acids. The CDR3 spells CASSPMNSGELFF. CDR3 DNA sequence: TGCGCCAGCAGCCCAATGAACTCCGGGGAGCTGTTTTTT.